These 25 T cell receptor beta chains were all obtained from the same sample, sequenced in a study of blood T cell repertoires in COVID-19. Libraries were prepared by immunoSEQ multiplex PCR; TCRdb keeps only in-frame clonotypes and omits some of them. The data show about 240,000 clones, with around 85% seen just once and 2.5% to 3.5% held by the top ten. The sequencing input was PBMCs or T cells enriched from blood (not recorded which). The receptors come from a woman aged 40 to 50 with acute COVID-19.

This sequence joins TRBV2 and TRBJ2-3; the match to TRBD1 covers 12 bases. Germline V gives CDR1 SNHLY, CDR2 FYNNEI. The CDR3 is made up of 16 amino acids. V was clipped by 5 bases and J by 3 bases; unmatched bases: 6. DNA of the CDR3: TGTGCCAGCAGTAATGGGGACAGGGGGCTTACAGATACGCAGTATTTT. Translating gives CASSNGDRGLTDTQYF.

This rearrangement joins TRBV3-1 (or the pseudogene TRBV3-2) to TRBJ2-1; D possibly corresponds to TRBD1 (6 bases). The CDR3 spans 12 residues. Trimming stripped 4 bases from V and 7 bases from J, with 8 bases between. Germline assignment: CDR1 LGHDT and CDR2 YNNKEL (reference sequence). The CDR3 DNA reads TGTGCCAGCAGCCCCCAGGGGAATGAGCAGTTCTTC. Amino acid sequence: CASSPQGNEQFF.

This clone was found a few times. J is TRBJ1-2 and V is TRBV9; D perhaps matches TRBD1 (6 bases). This CDR3 has 14 residues. The V end was cut by 0 bases, the J end by 4 bases, with 10 bases between. Germline V gene sequence: CDR1 SGDLS, CDR2 YYNGEE. The CDR3, as DNA: TGTGCCAGCAGCGTAGGAGGGGGGGCCTATGGCTACACCTTC. It translates to CASSVGGGAYGYTF.

The chain has TRBV6-5 and TRBJ2-2; 9 nucleotides match TRBD2. The V gene's germline CDR1 is MNHEY and CDR2 SVGAGI. V lost 8 bases to trimming and J lost 6 bases; unmatched junction nucleotides: 10. This CDR3 region has 15 residues. The CDR3 protein is CASVGLAGRAGELFF. The CDR3 nucleotides are TGTGCCAGCGTGGGTCTAGCGGGAAGAGCCGGGGAGCTGTTTTTT.

This rearrangement joins TRBV29-1 to TRBJ2-1; 7 nucleotides match TRBD2. There are 14 residues in the CDR3. Germline lookup yields CDR1 SQVTM and CDR2 ANQGSEA. Trimming cost V 5 bases and J 1 base; bases outside gene matches: 5. CDR3 region: CSVLEGGSYNEQFF. The CDR3, as DNA: TGCAGCGTTCTCGAGGGAGGGTCCTACAATGAGCAGTTCTTC.

The CDR3 DNA is TGTGCCAGCAGCTTTCGGAACACCGGGGAGCTGTTTTTT. It encodes CASSFRNTGELFF. The chain has TRBV5-8 and TRBJ2-2; D gene uncertain. Germline CDR1 SGHTS, CDR2 YDEGEE. CDR3 size: 13 residues. V lost 2 bases, J lost 1 base, and 3 bases lay in between.

V and J are TRBV10-1 and TRBJ2-2; tentatively, D is TRBD2 (6 bases). The CDR3 runs to 14 residues. Germline V CDR1 and CDR2: WNHNN, SYGVQD (reference sequence). V was trimmed by 2 bases and J by 5 bases, leaving 9 bases between them. Here the CDR3 reads CASSEEGGTGELFF. The CDR3 nucleotides are TGCGCCAGCAGTGAGGAGGGAGGAACCGGGGAGCTGTTTTTT.

The chain couples TRBV6-5 to TRBJ1-6, with D possibly TRBD1 on 5 matching bases. The CDR3 totals 13 residues. Germline loops: CDR1 MNHEY, CDR2 SVGAGI. V was cut by 6 bases and J by 10 bases, with 13 bases left in between. DNA of the CDR3: TGTGCCAGCAGCGTCGCAGGGCCCTCACCCCTCCACTTT. Translation gives CASSVAGPSPLHF.

The rearrangement joins TRBV5-1 to TRBJ2-5; possibly TRBD2 for D (5 bases). The CDR3 length is 14 residues. Per the germline V gene, CDR1 is SGHRS and CDR2 is YFSETQ. Between the trimmed V and J ends, which lost 0 bases and 2 bases, there was a span of 8 bases. The CDR3 spells CASSLADSQETQYF. CDR3 bases: TGCGCCAGCAGCTTGGCGGACTCTCAAGAGACCCAGTACTTC.

This chain uses TRBV15 with TRBJ1-1; 8 nucleotides agree with TRBD1. Germline loops: CDR1 LNHNV, CDR2 YYDKDF (reference sequence). The CDR3 is 16 amino acids. Trimming cost V 1 base and J 0 bases; bases outside gene matches: 4. CDR3 sequence: CATSRGKGQVNTEAFF. The CDR3 DNA is TGTGCCACCAGCAGAGGGAAGGGACAGGTGAACACTGAAGCTTTCTTT.

This clone showed up just a few times. J is TRBJ2-4 and V is TRBV5-1; D is perhaps TRBD2 (5 bases). Germline V lookup: CDR1 SGHRS, CDR2 YFSETQ. The V end lost 7 bases, the J end lost 1 base, and 9 bases lay between the germline ends. The length of the CDR3 is 13 residues. This CDR3 is CASAGEAKNIQYF. CDR3 DNA sequence: TGCGCCAGCGCTGGGGAGGCCAAAAACATTCAGTACTTC.

The J gene is TRBJ2-5, the V gene TRBV29-1; D possibly corresponds to TRBD1 (7 bases). This CDR3 contains 13 residues. The V gene's germline CDR1 is SQVTM and CDR2 ANQGSEA. V lost 6 bases and J 2 bases, leaving 13 bases between the germline ends. The CDR3 here is CSVGGQPQETQYF. The CDR3 DNA reads TGCAGCGTGGGGGGACAGCCACAAGAGACCCAGTACTTC.

The chain joins TRBV5-1 to TRBJ2-7; TRBD2 aligns across 9 bases. This CDR3 has 15 amino acids. V shed 4 bases, J shed 5 bases, and the junction held 10 bases outside the gene matches. The germline V gene has CDR1 SGHRS and CDR2 YFSETQ. CDR3 sequence (DNA): TGCGCCAGCAGCCCCCCACGCGGGAGGGGTGACGAGCAGTACTTC. Its translation is CASSPPRGRGDEQYF.

The chain has TRBV18 and TRBJ2-7; 7 nucleotides line up with TRBD2. With V trimmed by 6 bases and J by 0 bases, 11 bases remained unmatched. In germline, CDR1 is KGHSH, CDR2 LQKENI. The CDR3 has 16 amino acids. CDR3 coding DNA: TGTGCCAGCTCTCCCCTGACTCTAGCGGTCTCCTACGAGCAGTACTTC. Translation gives CASSPLTLAVSYEQYF.

The chain carries TRBV5-1 and TRBJ2-1, with 13 bases aligning to TRBD2. Germline V gene data show CDR1 as SGHRS and CDR2 as YFSETQ. The CDR3 is 18 residues long. V shed 4 bases and J 5 bases; nucleotides not matched to a gene: 12. The CDR3: CASSPEGLAGMRNNEQFF. DNA for the CDR3: TGCGCCAGCAGCCCGGAGGGACTAGCGGGAATGCGGAACAATGAGCAGTTCTTC.

This clone was seen only a few times. This chain joins TRBV2 and TRBJ2-1; 8 nucleotides agree with TRBD1. There are 15 residues in the CDR3. Germline-derived CDR1 and CDR2 are SNHLY and FYNNEI. Trimming at V came to 7 bases and at J to 0 bases, leaving 5 bases not matched to a gene. The CDR3 nucleotides read TGTGCCAGCACCAGGGACAGGTCCTCCTACAATGAGCAGTTCTTC. Translated, it gives CASTRDRSSYNEQFF.

This chain joins TRBV21-1 and TRBJ1-1. TRBV21-1 is assigned pseudogene status. The CDR3 is made up of 18 amino acids. DNA for the CDR3: TGTGCCAGCAGCAATATCATCGTCGGGGGGGCGATGAACACTGAAGCTTTCTTT. Amino acids: CASSNIIVGGAMNTEAFF.

The chain carries TRBV24-1 and TRBJ1-5; 7 bases are shared with TRBD1. Germline assignment: CDR1 KGHDR and CDR2 SFDVKD. The CDR3 consists of 16 residues. The J segment lost 7 bases and the V segment lost 2 bases, leaving 10 bases of the junction unmatched. CDR3: CATSDSRQGTEQPQHF. CDR3 DNA: TGTGCCACCAGTGATTCTCGACAGGGTACCGAACAGCCCCAGCATTTT.

The chain combines TRBV9 with TRBJ2-1; 8 positions agree with TRBD2. The germline V gene has CDR1 SGDLS and CDR2 YYNGEE. The CDR3 contains 17 residues. Unmatched junction bases numbered 13, after V lost 0 bases and J lost 8 bases. The CDR3 spells CASSVGVSGTGGYEQFF. CDR3 in DNA: TGTGCCAGCAGCGTAGGGGTTAGCGGGACCGGGGGGTATGAGCAGTTCTTC.

The V call is TRBV9, the J call TRBJ2-7; TRBD1 might be the D (5 bases). The CDR3 loop spans 12 amino acids. The germline V gene has CDR1 SGDLS and CDR2 YYNGEE. V was clipped by 4 bases and J by 6 bases, with 11 bases between them. CDR3 DNA sequence: TGTGCCAGCAGCACCAGGGATTTCGAGCAGTACTTC. It encodes CASSTRDFEQYF.

As to this clone: Mismatch with germline at one junction end may stem from a read error. The rearrangement joins TRBV7-7 to TRBJ2-1, with D unclear. Germline CDR1 reads SSHAT; CDR2 reads FNYEAQ (reference sequence). This CDR3 spans 16 amino acids. In nucleotides, the CDR3 is TGTGCTAGCAGCCCCTCGACGAGGAGCTCCTACAATGAGCAGTTCTTC. Translation: CASSPSTRSSYNEQFF.

This sequence joins TRBV4-2 and TRBJ2-7, with D possibly matching TRBD1 (5 bases). CDR3 length equals 17 residues. Germline V gene sequence: CDR1 LGHNA, CDR2 YNFKEQ. The germline V and J ends were trimmed by 3 bases and 0 bases, with 18 bases remaining between them. In DNA form, the CDR3 reads TGTGCCAGCAGCCAGAGCCTCCAGGGCCCATCCTCCTACGAGCAGTACTTC. It translates to CASSQSLQGPSSYEQYF.

Written as DNA, the CDR3 is TGTGCCAGCACACCTGGACTAGCGTTGGAGACCCAGTACTTC. Its translation: CASTPGLALETQYF. J is TRBJ2-5 and V is TRBV9; TRBD2 aligns across 9 bases. Germline V CDR1 and CDR2: SGDLS, YYNGEE. This CDR3 spans 14 amino acids. Losses at the gene ends were 6 bases for V and 5 bases for J; bases not matched to a gene: 8.

About this clone: This sample includes further DNA sequences coding for the same CDR3. V gene TRBV5-1 combines with J gene TRBJ1-1, with D tentatively TRBD1 (6 bases). V was trimmed by 4 bases and J by 0 bases, leaving 10 bases between them. This CDR3 region has 14 residues. Germline CDR1 is SGHRS and CDR2 is YFSETQ. The CDR3 region is CASSLTGMNTEAFF. The CDR3 DNA reads as TGCGCCAGCAGCCTAACAGGGATGAACACTGAAGCTTTCTTT.

The CDR3 nucleotides read TGTGCCACCAGTGACTGGGACAGGGGGCTCAGTCAGCCCCAGCATTTT. Its translation: CATSDWDRGLSQPQHF. The J gene is TRBJ1-5, the V gene TRBV24-1; 12 bases line up with TRBD1. CDR1 is KGHDR and CDR2 is SFDVKD in the germline V gene. The CDR3 has 16 residues. Losses at the gene ends were 4 bases for V and 6 bases for J; bases not matched to a gene: 6.